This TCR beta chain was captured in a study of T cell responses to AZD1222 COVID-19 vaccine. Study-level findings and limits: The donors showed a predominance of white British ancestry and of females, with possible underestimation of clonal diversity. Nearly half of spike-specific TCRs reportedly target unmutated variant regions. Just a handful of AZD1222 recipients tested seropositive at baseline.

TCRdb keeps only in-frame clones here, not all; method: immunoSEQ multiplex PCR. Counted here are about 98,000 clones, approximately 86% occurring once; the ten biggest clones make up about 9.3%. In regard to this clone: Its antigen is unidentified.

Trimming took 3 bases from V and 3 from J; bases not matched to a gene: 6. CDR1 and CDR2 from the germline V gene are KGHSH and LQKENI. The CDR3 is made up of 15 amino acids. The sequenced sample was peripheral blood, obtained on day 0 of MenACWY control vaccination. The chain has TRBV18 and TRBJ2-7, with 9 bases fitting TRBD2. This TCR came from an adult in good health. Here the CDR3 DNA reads TGTGCCAGCTCACCGAGTAGCGGGGGCAACTACGAGCAGTACTTC. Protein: CASSPSSGGNYEQYF.